This T cell receptor (beta chain) was captured by sequencing in a study of blood T cell repertoires in COVID-19 (dated by TCRdb to 2018 to 2021). With respect to the entire study: Samples covering the acute and convalescent phases of COVID-19 were provided by collaborators in the United States, Italy and Spain. The material from the prospective study consisted of cDNA or gDNA derived from T cells, B-cell-depleted T cells, or PBMCs. Subjects who had been exposed to COVID-19, were actively infected with it, or had recovered from it provided the deeply sampled blood TCRbeta repertoires that made up the dataset. A freely available public database, intended as a resource for researchers studying the immune response to SARS-CoV-2, is where the repertoires were released. Samples came from the ongoing ImmuneRACE study (first 160 participants) plus 1,254 subjects from 6 global collaborators. Sample metadata almost always included a de-identified subject ID, COVID-19 status, age in years and sex. HLA class I and class II types, where available, came from metadata supplied by the sample provider rather than from assay-based typing.

TCRbeta CDR3 regions were amplified from genomic DNA by means of the immunoSEQ Assay, a bias-controlled multiplex PCR. The study's own analysis went as follows. Within the assay, amplification of reference gene primers was used to estimate how many nucleated cells each sample contained. Sequence reads were collapsed and filtered to measure the absolute abundance of every unique TCRbeta CDR3 rearrangement. For each sample, productive Simpson clonality was calculated as the square root of Simpson's diversity index across productive rearrangements. Held by TCRdb, this immuneACCESS table contains in-frame sequences only and omits some clones. Under half of the omission traces to an unresolved V gene where checked; the cause of the rest is unknown. V, J and clone size are taken as reported in that table, and D and trimming were inferred from the DNA itself. This sample holds more than 150,000 clones; 82% were observed only once. Over 5% of the sample belongs to the ten largest clones.

There are 16 amino acids in the CDR3, from cysteine to phenylalanine inclusive. The retained sequence is limited to the CDR3, 48 bases, with the frame set at the first base. V loses 5 bases of germline sequence and J loses 3 bases, and the interval between the two ends is 18 bases. Via the germline V gene, CDR1 is SGHTA and CDR2 FQGNSA. As concerns this clone: Its recognized antigen is unknown. Per-base quality was not reported, and no clone a single base away is much larger than it.

Study-wide conclusions, independent of this receptor: Clinical and demographic metadata were provided uncurated, with the amount varying by source and participant.

Each collaborating institution followed its own protocols to collect whole blood in K2EDTA tubes. For TCRbeta analysis, collaborators shipped samples as frozen whole blood, isolated PBMCs, or DNA extracted from either of those sample types. The sample consisted of peripheral blood. The origin of this receptor is a woman aged 30 to 39 with acute or convalescent COVID-19. The chain joins TRBV7-2 to TRBJ2-3; TRBD1 is a possible D gene, resting on 5 matching bases. The nucleotide sequence reads as follows: TGTGCCAGCAGCGACAGACTTTCTAGTCGGACAGATACGCAGTATTTT. It codes for CASSDRLSSRTDTQYF. The full variable domain, with segments outside the CDR3 supplied by the reference TRBV7-2 and TRBJ2-3 proteins, appears as GAGVSQSPSNKVTEKGKDVELRCDPISGHTALYWYRQSLGQGLEFLIYFQGNSAPDKSGLPSDRFSAERTGGSVSTLTIQRTQQEDSAVYLCASSDRLSSRTDTQYFGPGTRLTVL.